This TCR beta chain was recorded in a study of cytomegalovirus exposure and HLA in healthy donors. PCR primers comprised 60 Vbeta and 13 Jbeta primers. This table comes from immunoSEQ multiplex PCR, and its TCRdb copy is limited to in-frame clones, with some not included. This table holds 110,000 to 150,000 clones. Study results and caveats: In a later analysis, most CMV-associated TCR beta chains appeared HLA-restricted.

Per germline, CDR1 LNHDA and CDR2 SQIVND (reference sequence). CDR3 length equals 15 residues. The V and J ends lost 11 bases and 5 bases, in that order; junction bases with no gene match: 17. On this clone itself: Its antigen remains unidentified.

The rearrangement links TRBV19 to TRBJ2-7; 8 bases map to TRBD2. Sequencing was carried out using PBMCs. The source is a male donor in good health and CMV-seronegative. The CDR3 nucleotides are TGTGCCCTCACGGCGGAGGGGACTAGTCCGGACGAGCAGTACTTC. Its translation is CALTAEGTSPDEQYF.